A selection of T cell receptor beta chains follows, all from one sample in a study of T cells in localized non-small cell lung cancer. Here immunoSEQ multiplex PCR was the method, and the copy in TCRdb shows in-frame clones only, minus some. This table has roughly 84,000 clones, more than 70% appearing once. Sequenced material: peripheral blood, taken before any cancer treatment. Receptors were obtained from a woman aged 40 to 75 with stage I squamous cell lung carcinoma. Each CDR3 is given with its conserved first and last residue. D genes are given only for firm matches. Size tells how often a clone was seen (once, few, many) or the class of an expanded clone, and some rows leave it out.

>TRBV5-6|.|.|TRBJ1-5
CASSFQGGTFNQPQHF
TGTGCCAGCAGCTTCCAGGGTGGGACCTTCAATCAGCCCCAGCATTTT
>TRBV2|.|TRBD1|TRBJ1-1
CASRGQLNTEAFF
TGTGCCAGCAGGGGACAGCTAAACACTGAAGCTTTCTTT
>TRBV29-1|.|.|TRBJ2-3
CSADDRDSTDTQYF
TGCAGCGCCGACGACCGGGATTCCACAGATACGCAGTATTTT
>TRBV7-2|.|TRBD2|TRBJ2-3
CASNRPSGGLTDTQYF
TGTGCCAGCAACCGACCTAGCGGGGGGTTAACAGATACGCAGTATTTT
>TRBV21-1|.|.|TRBJ2-7
CASSKVGQGSSYEQYF
.
>TRBV15|.|TRBD2|TRBJ2-3
CATSRSGLWSTDTQYF
TGTGCCACCAGCAGATCGGGACTATGGTCCACAGATACGCAGTATTTT
>TRBV5-8|.|.|TRBJ2-7
CASSLGPANYYEQYF
TGTGCCAGCAGTTTGGGACCGGCGAATTACTACGAGCAGTACTTC
>TRBV5-4|.|.|TRBJ2-5
CASSYPGLQETQYF
TGTGCCAGCAGCTATCCGGGCCTCCAAGAGACCCAGTACTTC
>TRBV5-4|.|.|TRBJ1-1
CASSWQSGRNTEAFF
TGTGCCAGCAGCTGGCAGTCGGGGCGGAACACTGAAGCTTTCTTT
>TRBV18|.|.|TRBJ1-5
CASSSDSSNQPQHF
TGTGCCAGCTCCTCGGACAGTAGCAATCAGCCCCAGCATTTT
>TRBV5-1|few|.|TRBJ2-5
CASSGDGVLETQYF
TGCGCCAGCAGTGGTGACGGGGTACTAGAGACCCAGTACTTC
>TRBV30|once|.|TRBJ2-1
CAWSSGDGYNEQFF
TGTGCCTGGAGTTCAGGGGACGGTTACAATGAGCAGTTCTTC